Shown below are 7 T cell receptor beta chains from a single sample sequenced in a study of a mutant IDH1 vaccine in newly diagnosed glioma. The time point was: baseline, week 1 (first vaccination visit). As to treatment: pre-vaccination baseline after standard-of-care therapy. Data came from immunoSEQ multiplex PCR; TCRdb stores just in-frame clones and leaves some out. Among 90,000 to 95,000 clones, roughly 80% were seen once, and the ten largest hold approximately 7%. Sequencing used PBMCs, obtained from a glioma patient treated with radiotherapy, temozolomide or both. Source of these receptors: a woman aged 45 to 65 with glioma.

J is TRBJ2-2 and V is TRBV19, with TRBD2 matching 9 bases. V dropped 11 bases and J dropped 3; count of bases not matched to a gene: 7. The CDR3 extends over 14 amino acids. The germline CDR1 and CDR2 sequences are LNHDA and SQIVND (reference sequence). The CDR3 sequence is CASRLADYTGELFF. The DNA for the CDR3 is TGTGCCTCTCGACTAGCGGACTACACCGGGGAGCTGTTTTTT. The variable domain in full, completed from reference TRBV19 and TRBJ2-2, reads DGGITQSPKYLFRKEGQNVTLSCEQNLNHDAMYWYRQDPGQGLRLIYYSQIVNDFQKGDIAEGYSVSREKKESFPLTVTSAQKNPTAFYLCASRLADYTGELFFGEGSRLTVL.

The V and J genes are TRBV6-5 and TRBJ1-2; the D is unclear. Germline CDR1 MNHEY, CDR2 SVGAGI. V lost 2 bases to trimming and J lost 8 bases, with 9 bases between them. CDR3 size: 12 residues. Here the CDR3 DNA reads TGTGCCAGCAGTTACGAGGGAAGGGGCTACACCTTC. Residues: CASSYEGRGYTF.

CDR3 nucleotides: TGCGCCAGCAGCTTGGGGCCCCTCGGGGAGCAGTTCTTC. This codes for CASSLGPLGEQFF. V and J are TRBV5-1 and TRBJ2-1; no definite D call. There are 13 residues in the CDR3. With 0 bases removed from V and 10 bases from J, the gap between germline ends came to 11 bases. CDR1 and CDR2 (germline): SGHRS, YFSETQ.

The chain uses TRBV7-6 and TRBJ2-5; 9 bases fit TRBD2. From germline, CDR1 is SGHVS and CDR2 FNYEAQ. The CDR3 extends over 15 amino acids. Trimming removed 3 bases from V and 2 bases from J; junction bases left unmatched: 4. This CDR3 is CASSLQRGAQETQYF. CDR3 DNA sequence: TGTGCCAGCAGCTTGCAGCGGGGGGCTCAAGAGACCCAGTACTTC.

CDR3 region: CASSGGLGVSNQPQHF. The CDR3 nucleotides read TGTGCCAGCAGTGGAGGGTTGGGGGTTAGCAATCAGCCCCAGCATTTT. The chain combines TRBV7-9 with TRBJ1-5; D is perhaps TRBD1 (5 bases). Looked up from germline, CDR1 is SEHNR and CDR2 is FQNEAQ (reference sequence). There are 16 residues in the CDR3. V lost 6 bases and J 0 bases, leaving 15 bases between the germline ends.

V is TRBV7-8 and J is TRBJ2-3; D is uncertain. The V end was cut by 1 base, the J end by 0 bases, with 8 bases between. This CDR3 spans 15 amino acids. Germline assignment: CDR1 SGHVS and CDR2 FQNEAQ. CDR3 nucleotides: TGTGCCAGCAGCTTAGGGGTGGGGAGCACAGATACGCAGTATTTT. Protein product: CASSLGVGSTDTQYF.

Comment on this clone: The junction does not match germline at one end; this may be a read error. The V gene is TRBV29-1, the J gene TRBJ1-1; D uncertain. Per the germline V gene, CDR1 is SQVTM and CDR2 is ANQGSEA. The CDR3 covers 14 residues. The CDR3, as DNA: TGCAGCGTTGTACGTGAGGGAAGGAACTCTGAAGCTTTCTTT. Translating it yields CSVVREGRNSEAFF. Looking up the rest from reference TRBV29-1 and TRBJ1-1 gives the full variable domain: SAVISQKPSRDICQRGTSLTIQCQVDSQVTMMFWYRQQPGQSLTLIATANQGSEATYESGFVIDKFPISRPNLTFSTLTVSNMSPEDSSIYLCSVVREGRNSEAFFGQGTRLTVV.